Below are 10 T cell receptor beta chains sequenced from a single sample in a study of blood T cell repertoires in COVID-19 (dated by TCRdb to 2018 to 2021). Library preparation employed the immunoSEQ multiplex PCR assay. This immuneACCESS table, as held by TCRdb, lists in-frame sequences with V and J called but not all clones. Of the missing ones, under half trace to an unresolved V gene in checked studies; the others have no known cause. Counted in this sample were some 210,000 clones; 80% to 85% of them appeared once. Of the sample, less than 20% falls within the top ten clones. Input material: peripheral blood. The receptors stem from a human donor in a cohort sampled during active COVID-19.

The chain has TRBV6-1 and TRBJ1-6; TRBD1 is a possible D gene (5 bases). The CDR3 spans 16 residues. Per germline, CDR1 MNHNS and CDR2 SASEGT. V was cut by 0 bases and J by 9 bases, with 15 bases left in between. CDR3 sequence (DNA): TGTGCCAGCAGTGAAGCCTCGGGGGTGTTCAGTTCACCCCTCCACTTT. Its protein is CASSEASGVFSSPLHF.

This chain links TRBV3-1 (or the pseudogene TRBV3-2) with TRBJ1-3; D call uncertain. Trimming shortened V by 8 bases and J by 0 bases, and 8 bases separated the two germline ends. The CDR3 extends over 13 amino acids. The germline V gene encodes CDR1 LGHDT and CDR2 YNNKEL (reference sequence). The CDR3 region is CASLSDSGNTIYF. Written as DNA, the CDR3 is TGTGCCAGCTTGTCAGACTCTGGAAACACCATATATTTT.

The chain is built from TRBV29-1 and TRBJ1-5; no definite D call. The germline gives CDR1 SQVTM, CDR2 ANQGSEA. This CDR3 is built from 12 residues. The ends were cut back, 5 bases at V and 7 bases at J, with 12 bases in the middle. The CDR3 DNA sequence: TGCAGCGTTTCCAGTGCAAACCAGCCCCAGCATTTT. It translates to CSVSSANQPQHF.

CDR3 nucleotides: TGTGCCAGCAGCCAAGCCGGGACAGGGGGCGGGATTGGTGCCGGGGAGCTGTTTTTT. This translates into CASSQAGTGGGIGAGELFF. The chain combines TRBV3-1 (or the pseudogene TRBV3-2) with TRBJ2-2; 12 bases agree with TRBD1. The CDR3 loop spans 19 amino acids. Germline CDR1 reads LGHDT; CDR2 reads YNNKEL (reference sequence). The J segment lost 6 bases and the V segment lost 1 base, leaving 12 bases of the junction unmatched.

The chain joins TRBV29-1 to TRBJ1-1, with D possibly TRBD1 on 5 matching bases. The germline V gene has CDR1 SQVTM and CDR2 ANQGSEA. V was clipped by 4 bases and J by 2 bases, with 11 bases between them. CDR3 length: 13 residues. Written as DNA, the CDR3 is TGCAGCGTTGCGGGGGGGTTAAACACTGAAGCTTTCTTT. It specifies CSVAGGLNTEAFF.

The chain uses TRBV29-1 and TRBJ2-1; D possibly corresponds to TRBD2 (6 bases). This CDR3 is 16 amino acids long. Deletions cut 7 bases from V and 8 bases from J, with 27 bases between. CDR1 is SQVTM and CDR2 is ANQGSEA in the germline V gene. The CDR3 DNA follows: TGCAGCGGAGGTACGGGGGTACGTCGTCCACGCTATGAGCAGTTCTTC. Translating gives CSGGTGVRRPRYEQFF.

The V and J genes are TRBV9 and TRBJ2-2; D is undetermined. Trimming cost V 0 bases and J 2 bases, with 8 bases left between them. The germline V gene has CDR1 SGDLS and CDR2 YYNGEE. This CDR3 is 15 amino acids long. The DNA of the CDR3 is TGTGCCAGCAGCGTAGTTCCGAGAAACACCGGGGAGCTGTTTTTT. Translation gives CASSVVPRNTGELFF.

The V gene is TRBV7-3, the J gene TRBJ2-2; D not resolved. CDR3 length: 16 amino acids. Germline V CDR1 and CDR2: SGHTA, FQGTGA. Trimming pared 2 bases from V and 0 bases from J, leaving 10 bases between. CDR3 coding DNA: TGTGCCAGCAGCTTAGCAGGTTTCGCGAACACCGGGGAGCTGTTTTTT. This sequence encodes CASSLAGFANTGELFF.

There are many counts of this clone. V is TRBV19 and J is TRBJ2-2; the match to TRBD1 covers 8 bases. The CDR3 is 14 amino acids. The V gene's germline CDR1 is LNHDA and CDR2 SQIVND (reference sequence). Germline trimming cut 6 bases from V and 2 bases from J; bases unmatched to any gene: 2. The CDR3 loop reads CASRTGANTGELFF. DNA of the CDR3: TGTGCCAGTAGGACAGGGGCCAACACCGGGGAGCTGTTTTTT.

The sample holds one count of this clone. V gene TRBV5-4 combines with J gene TRBJ2-3, with 7 bases aligning to TRBD1. The germline V gene encodes CDR1 SGHNT and CDR2 YYREEE (reference sequence). V shed 4 bases and J 3 bases; nucleotides not matched to a gene: 2. The CDR3 has 13 residues. The CDR3 region has the DNA TGTGCCAGCAGCAAGACAGGGACAGATACGCAGTATTTT. It is translated as CASSKTGTDTQYF.